This T cell receptor (beta chain) is from a study of cytomegalovirus exposure and HLA in healthy donors. Remarks on this clone: The antigen is unknown.

There are 16 residues in the CDR3. The V gene end was trimmed by 3 bases and the J gene end by 0 bases; junction bases not matched to a gene: 3. Germline values: CDR1 MNHNS, CDR2 SASEGT. The PCR made use of 60 Vbeta and 13 Jbeta primers. Clones were sequenced by immunoSEQ multiplex PCR, and TCRdb holds only the in-frame ones, with some missing. This sample has some 110,000 clones, with roughly four fifths found just once. Study-level points and caveats: Rarity held for most TCR sequences, but there were some public TCRs that occurred in many donors. Cytomegalovirus-associated status was assigned to some 180 TCR beta chains. Later work associated roughly 17,000 TCR beta sequences with HLA alleles at 0.05 false discovery rate.

The sequenced material came from PBMCs. The chain joins TRBV6-1 to TRBJ2-4; 9 bases align to TRBD2. This clonotype originated in a woman aged 55 to 70 in good health and CMV-seropositive. Here the CDR3 DNA reads TGTGCCAGCAGTGAGGGACTAGCCCTAGCCAAAAACATTCAGTACTTC. Amino acid sequence: CASSEGLALAKNIQYF.